Given below is one T cell receptor beta chain in context. The PCR had 60 Vbeta and 13 Jbeta primers. The protocol was immunoSEQ multiplex PCR, while the TCRdb copy is restricted to in-frame clones and leaves out a portion. Among approximately 110,000 clones listed, about four fifths were seen once. This specimen comes from a study of cytomegalovirus exposure and HLA in healthy donors. The germline CDR1 and CDR2 sequences are SGHNT and YENEEA. V dropped 5 bases and J dropped 3; count of bases not matched to a gene: 0. This CDR3 has 14 amino acids. The chain employs TRBV11-3 and TRBJ2-1; TRBD2 aligns across 11 bases. The sequenced material came from PBMCs. The receptor's source is a man aged 25-45 years in good health and CMV-seropositive. CDR3 loop: CASSGTSGYNEQFF. The CDR3 coding sequence is TGTGCCAGCAGCGGGACTAGCGGCTACAATGAGCAGTTCTTC.